One and the same sample provided the 9 T cell receptor beta chains below, sequenced in a study of blood T cell repertoires in COVID-19. Assay: immunoSEQ multiplex PCR; the TCRdb copy retains only in-frame clones and omits some. The sample carries 130,000 to 150,000 clones, about 80% recorded once. The sequencing input was PBMCs or T cells enriched from blood (not recorded which). Every receptor here comes from a man aged 50-59 years who had recovered from COVID-19.

This rearrangement joins TRBV7-3 to TRBJ2-1; TRBD2 aligns across 9 bases. This CDR3 has 15 amino acids. J gave up 5 bases and V 1 base, and 3 bases lay outside the gene matches. Germline-derived CDR1 and CDR2 are SGHTA and FQGTGA. The CDR3, as DNA: TGTGCCAGCAGCTTAAGGCTAGCGGGGAACAATGAGCAGTTCTTC. Residues: CASSLRLAGNNEQFF.

The V gene is TRBV19, the J gene TRBJ2-5; tentatively, D is TRBD1 (5 bases). CDR3 length: 11 amino acids. Germline CDR1 and CDR2: LNHDA and SQIVND (reference sequence). Trimming left V 6 bases short and J 3 bases short, with 5 bases between. DNA of the CDR3: TGTGCCAGTAGAGGGGAAGAGACCCAGTACTTC. Residues: CASRGEETQYF.

This chain uses TRBV10-2 with TRBJ2-1, with D hard to call. Trimming removed 3 bases from V and 6 bases from J, with 6 bases in between. There are 12 residues in the CDR3. CDR1 and CDR2 from the germline V gene are WSHSY and SAAADI. The CDR3 DNA sequence: TGCGCCAGCAGTGAACAGATCAATGAGCAGTTCTTC. It encodes CASSEQINEQFF.

The gene calls are TRBV28 and TRBJ1-1; no clear D. The germline CDR1 and CDR2 sequences are MDHEN and SYDVKM. The ends were cut back, 6 bases at V and 5 bases at J, with 16 bases in the middle. CDR3 size: 14 residues. CDR3 sequence reads: CASSPPSARTEAFF. The CDR3, as DNA: TGTGCCAGCAGCCCCCCCTCCGCGAGGACTGAAGCTTTCTTT.

This chain links TRBV7-2 with TRBJ1-4; tentatively, D is TRBD1 (5 bases). The V and J ends lost 3 bases and 8 bases respectively, with 16 bases between them. This CDR3 contains 15 residues. Germline V CDR1 and CDR2: SGHTA, FQGNSA. The CDR3 coding sequence is TGTGCCAGCAGCTTCTCGGGAGGGGAGGGAGAAAAACTGTTTTTT. Amino acids: CASSFSGGEGEKLFF.

Notes on this clone: The sample holds other DNA sequences that translate to the same CDR3. This chain joins TRBV6-2 or TRBV6-3 and TRBJ1-3, with D uncertain. Trimming cost V 4 bases and J 0 bases, with 7 bases left between them. From germline, CDR1 is MNHEY and CDR2 SVGEGT. The CDR3 consists of 14 residues. Here the CDR3 DNA reads TGTGCCAGCAGTTCAGGAGGCTCTGGAAACACCATATATTTT. Its protein is CASSSGGSGNTIYF.

This chain uses TRBV5-5 with TRBJ2-7; 7 bases fit TRBD1. Germline V gene lookup returns CDR1 SGHKS and CDR2 YYEKEE (reference sequence). Trimming removed 0 bases from V and 6 bases from J; junction bases left unmatched: 6. The CDR3 totals 14 residues. Here the CDR3 reads CASSLAQGVGEQYF. The CDR3 coding sequence is TGTGCCAGCAGCTTGGCGCAGGGGGTCGGCGAGCAGTACTTC.

The chain recombines TRBV7-2 with TRBJ2-2; TRBD1 agrees at 8 bases. Looked up from germline, CDR1 is SGHTA and CDR2 is FQGNSA. The CDR3 totals 16 residues. With 1 base clipped from V and 6 bases from J, the junction kept 7 bases outside the gene matches. The CDR3 protein is CASSLEFRGRAGELFF. The CDR3 DNA reads as TGTGCCAGCAGCTTAGAGTTCAGGGGGCGGGCCGGGGAGCTGTTTTTT.

As DNA, the CDR3 is TGTGCCAGCAGTCCGCTCCAGGGTAGGGACACTGAAGCTTTCTTT. It yields the protein CASSPLQGRDTEAFF. V and J are TRBV5-4 and TRBJ1-1, with D perhaps TRBD1 (5 bases). The length of the CDR3 is 15 residues. V lost 5 bases, J lost 3 bases, and 17 bases lay in between. CDR1 is SGHNT and CDR2 is YYREEE in the germline V gene (reference sequence).